This T cell receptor (beta chain) was captured in a study of T-cell memory formation after mild COVID-19 (dated by TCRdb to about 2021). Background for the entire study: Most TCR sequence clusters were specific to one of the two donors. In a couple of donors, T-cell clones that expanded and contracted after mild COVID-19 were tracked by sequencing TCRalpha and TCRbeta repertoires over time. Two young, previously healthy adult volunteers, one female and one male, were included in the cohort. Study-wide findings and limitations: Clones contracting from day 15 to 85 had balanced CD4/CD8 phenotypes, while a second wave expanding from day 15 to 37 was biased towards CD4+. Contracting CD4+ clones turned up mainly in the CM and EM memory subsets, whereas EMRA was where CD8+ clones were enriched. SARS-CoV-2 specificity of the second-wave clones peaking on day 37 was not confirmed. The study included only a couple of mild cases, and larger cohorts that include severe cases with pre-infection samples were judged to be necessary. Some responding clones were found in pre-infection memory, which suggests that pre-existing cross-reactive memory T cells took part in the SARS-CoV-2 response.

The CDR1 and CDR2 encoded by the germline V gene (reference sequence) are MNHEY and SMNVEV. V is shortened by 10 bases, J by 9 bases, and the region joining them spans 19 bases. The CDR3 sequence holds 13 residues, the cysteine and phenylalanine included. The DNA shown is the 39-base CDR3, in frame from base 1. This clonotype was seen a few times. Its target antigen remains unknown. No base qualities exist here, and no much larger clone lies one base off it. Ficoll-Paque density gradient centrifugation was used to isolate PBMCs. The instrument was an Illumina NovaSeq 6000. cDNA libraries for TCRalpha and TCRbeta were prepared by 5'RACE using constant-segment primers, with sample barcodes and unique molecular identifiers added. RNA was extracted from every sample with Trizol reagent. Libraries were amplified in two PCR steps, with a second sample barcode and Illumina TruSeq adapters added in the second step. Libraries were sequenced on an Illumina NovaSeq with 2 x 150 bp paired-end reads. The authors processed their data as follows. The reads were demultiplexed and collapsed into UMI-guided consensus sequences using migec v1.2.7. Using mixcr v2.1.11, the UMI consensuses were aligned to TRA and TRB V and J templates and assembled into clonotypes. A clonotype was counted as expanded or contracted only if both edgeR and NoisET called the change significant, with noise models trained on biological replicates. For edgeR calls, the thresholds were a false discovery rate-adjusted p below 0.01 and a log2 fold-change of 1. As an exploratory analysis of dynamics, max-normalized trajectories of the 1000 most abundant clonotypes were examined by PCA with hierarchical clustering. Separately sequenced CD4+ and CD8+ repertoires were used to assign the CD4 or CD8 phenotype of responding clones. The public sequencing data were trimmed at Q25 with fastp and processed into clonotypes with MiXCR by TCRdb, which kept only in-frame beta chains. Each entry merges the rows of one CDR3 protein and shows their most common DNA and genes. Here the V and J calls rest on TCRdb's processing, not on the authors' analysis. Here the sample has some 100,000 distinct CDR3 sequences; 11% occur a single time. Together, the top ten hold about 40% of the sample.

The chain employs TRBV27 and TRBJ2-1; the D match is possibly TRBD1 or TRBD2, with 6 bases aligned in each. The source of this sequence is a man between 18 and 35 years old who had mild COVID-19 (a few samples of this study predate the infection). The sample titles of this study are shuffled in the database, so cell type and time point are left out; the donor was told from shared clones. Sequencing input: PBMCs or a T cell subset sorted from them (not recorded which). The nucleotide sequence is TGTGCCACTGGGGGGCCAGGTCCGGGTGAGCAGTTCTTC. Its protein product is CATGGPGPGEQFF.